The rows below give T cell receptor beta chains drawn from one sample of a study of shared clonotypes between healthy human individuals. The method was immunoSEQ multiplex PCR; TCRdb's version includes in-frame clones alone and lacks a portion of them. The top ten clones hold approximately 12% of a sample with approximately 500,000 clones, 79% of them seen once. Sequencing used PBMCs. These receptors were collected from a woman aged 40 to 50 in good health. Some clones in this sample may be carry-over from other donors' samples. The CDR3 runs from the conserved cysteine through the conserved F or W. D genes are given only for firm matches. Clone sizes are given selectively: once, few, many, or a class where the clone is expanded.

J gene	clone size	V gene	D gene	CDR3 DNA	CDR3 protein
TRBJ1-6	NA	TRBV6-1	NA	TGTGCCAGCAGTGTGGAGGGGATCAGGAATTCACCCCTCCACTTT	CASSVEGIRNSPLHF
TRBJ1-4	NA	TRBV28	NA	TGTGCCAGCCGGGGATTCTCTAATGAAAAACTGTTTTTT	CASRGFSNEKLFF
TRBJ2-1	NA	TRBV4-1	NA	TGCGCCAGCAGCCCGGGCGCAGGTTCCTACAATGAGCAGTTCTTC	CASSPGAGSYNEQFF
TRBJ2-7	NA	TRBV29-1	TRBD2	TGCAGCGTTCGGACTAGCGGAATCTCCTACGAGCAGTACTTC	CSVRTSGISYEQYF
TRBJ2-4	NA	TRBV9	TRBD1	TGTGCCAGCAGCGCAGGACTAGGACAGGGGAACATTCAGTACTTC	CASSAGLGQGNIQYF
TRBJ2-7	many	TRBV15	TRBD1	TGTGCCACCAGCAGAGACGTCCGGGACAGGGGATACGAGCAGTACTTC	CATSRDVRDRGYEQYF
TRBJ2-5	once	TRBV29-1	NA	TGCAGCGTTGCCCGGACCGTTGAAGAGACCCAGTACTTC	CSVARTVEETQYF
TRBJ1-2	NA	TRBV10-3	NA	TGTGCCATCAGTGGAGGGAACTATGGCTACACCTTC	CAISGGNYGYTF
TRBJ1-5	few	TRBV27	TRBD1	TGTGCCAGCAGTTTCCGCGCAAAACCGACAGGGATGGATCAGCCCCAGCATTTT	CASSFRAKPTGMDQPQHF
TRBJ2-7	NA	TRBV21-1	NA	TGTGCCAGCAGCGGGGCGGACGGGACCTACGAGCAGTACTTC	CASSGADGTYEQYF
TRBJ2-3	NA	TRBV4-3	NA	TGCGCCAGCAGCCAAGGGCCCAGTGATACGCAGTATTTT	CASSQGPSDTQYF
TRBJ2-7	NA	TRBV7-3	NA	TGTGCCAGCAGCTTAAAGCCGGGACACAACTACGAGCAGTACTTC	CASSLKPGHNYEQYF
TRBJ2-1	NA	TRBV28	TRBD2	TGTGCCAGCAGTTCGTTAGGTGCGGGAGGTTCCTACAATGAGCAGTTCTTC	CASSSLGAGGSYNEQFF
TRBJ2-7	NA	TRBV6-1	TRBD1	TGTGCCAGCAGGGGACAGGGGGGCTACGAGCAGTACTTC	CASRGQGGYEQYF
TRBJ2-2	NA	TRBV7-3	TRBD2	TGTGCCAGCAGCTTATTGCGGGGGTCGAACACCGGGGAGCTGTTTTTT	CASSLLRGSNTGELFF
TRBJ2-3	few	TRBV7-7	NA	TGTGCTAGCAGCTTAGACAGCACAGATACGCAGTATTTT	CASSLDSTDTQYF
TRBJ2-1	NA	TRBV5-1	TRBD2	TGCGCCAGCAGCTTTGGGAGGGAGCGGTACAATGAGCAGTTCTTC	CASSFGRERYNEQFF
TRBJ2-2	NA	TRBV14	NA	TGTGCCAGCAGCCAAGTCGGCGGCACTTTTAACACCGGGGAGCTGTTTTTT	CASSQVGGTFNTGELFF
TRBJ2-1	NA	TRBV6-5	TRBD2	TGTGCCAGCAGTTTTACTAGCGCCTTCTCCTACAATGAGCAGTTCTTC	CASSFTSAFSYNEQFF
TRBJ1-1	NA	TRBV7-9	NA	TGTGCCAGCAGCTTAGCTACAGGCATAGTCTCTGAAGCTTTCTTT	CASSLATGIVSEAFF
TRBJ1-5	NA	TRBV30	NA	TGTGCCTGGAGTGGTAGCAGTTTAGCGCCCCAGCATTTT	CAWSGSSLAPQHF
TRBJ1-2	NA	TRBV29-1	NA	TGCAGCGTTCAGGGTTTACGCTATGGCTACACCTTC	CSVQGLRYGYTF
TRBJ2-2	once	TRBV19	NA	TGTGCCAGACCTACTTGGGAGTCTACCGGGGAGCTGTTTTTT	CARPTWESTGELFF
TRBJ2-1	NA	TRBV7-9	TRBD2	TGTGCCAGCAGGGAGGCTAGCGGGGAGTTCACCTACAATGAGCAGTTCTTC	CASREASGEFTYNEQFF
TRBJ2-7	NA	TRBV19	TRBD1	TGTGCCAGTAGTGAGGACAGGCAGAGCGAGCAGTACTTC	CASSEDRQSEQYF
TRBJ1-4	NA	TRBV6-5	TRBD1	TGTGCCAGCAGGGAACAGGGGCTGGAAAAACTGTTTTTT	CASREQGLEKLFF
TRBJ1-5	NA	TRBV25-1	NA	TGTGCCAGCAGTGAATCGGGACGGACTAGCAATCAGCCCCAGCATTTT	CASSESGRTSNQPQHF
TRBJ2-2	few	TRBV28	NA	TGTGCCAGCAAGAGTCTAGCGCGCTGGACGAACACCGGGGAGCTGTTTTTT	CASKSLARWTNTGELFF
TRBJ2-1	NA	TRBV27	TRBD2	TGTGCCAGCAGTTGGCGGGAGCGCGATGAGCAGTTCTTC	CASSWRERDEQFF